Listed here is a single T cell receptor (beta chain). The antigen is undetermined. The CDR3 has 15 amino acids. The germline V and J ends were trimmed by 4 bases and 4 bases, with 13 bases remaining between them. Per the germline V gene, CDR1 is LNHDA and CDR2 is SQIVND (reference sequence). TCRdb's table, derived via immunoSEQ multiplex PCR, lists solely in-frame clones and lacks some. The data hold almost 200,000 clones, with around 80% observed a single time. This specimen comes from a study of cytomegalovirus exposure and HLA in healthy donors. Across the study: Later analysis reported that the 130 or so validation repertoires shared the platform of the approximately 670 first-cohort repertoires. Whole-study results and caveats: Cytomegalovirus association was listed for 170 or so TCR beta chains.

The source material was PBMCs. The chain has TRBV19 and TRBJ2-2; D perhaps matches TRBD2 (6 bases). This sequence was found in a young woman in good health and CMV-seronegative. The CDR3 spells CASSRGGRGTGELFF. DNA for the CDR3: TGTGCCAGTAGTAGAGGAGGGCGAGGCACCGGGGAGCTGTTTTTT.